The following is a T cell receptor beta chain sequence with its context. Repertoires were generated with immunoSEQ multiplex PCR, while TCRdb's copy carries only in-frame clones and drops some. The sample contains hundreds of thousands of clones, around 90% of which appear only once. These data are taken from a study of blood T cell repertoires in COVID-19. As for the study in general: Italy, Spain and the United States were the sources of the convalescent and acute COVID-19 samples. PBMCs, B-cell-depleted T cells, or T cells were the source of the cDNA or gDNA that made up the material.

Seattle patient enrollment occurred during active infection, with longitudinal follow-up thereafter. V lost 6 bases and J lost 5, with 14 bases in between. Germline CDR1 reads SNHLY; CDR2 reads FYNNEI. This CDR3 spans 14 amino acids. The chain recombines TRBV2 with TRBJ1-5; TRBD1 might be the D (5 bases). Sequencing was done on a sample of peripheral blood. The sequence derives from a woman between 40 and 55 years old with COVID-19, enrolled during active disease. The CDR3 sequence is CASREQVRDQPQHF. CDR3 DNA sequence: TGTGCCAGCAGGGAACAGGTGAGGGATCAGCCCCAGCATTTT.